Reported below is one TCR beta chain. Its specificity is not known. The identical CDR3 is also encoded by other nucleotide sequences in the sample. This record belongs to a study of T cell responses to AZD1222 COVID-19 vaccine. Whole-study findings and limits: It should be noted that donors were predominantly white British and more often female, and clonal diversity was possibly underestimated.

The protocol was immunoSEQ multiplex PCR, while the TCRdb copy is restricted to in-frame clones and leaves out a portion. The sample contains around 170,000 clones, approximately 90% of which appear only once. This CDR3 has 18 residues. The V and J ends lost 8 bases and 7 bases, in that order; junction bases with no gene match: 19. Germline CDR1 reads SNHLY; CDR2 reads FYNNEI. The clonotype was recovered from an adult in good health. V and J are TRBV2 and TRBJ1-6, with TRBD1 identical over 8 bases. Material: peripheral blood, obtained on day 0 of AZD1222 vaccination. CDR3 coding DNA: TGTGCCAGCGCGGGGACAGGTAGAGTCACCCGCCGGAATTCACCCCTCCACTTT. As protein: CASAGTGRVTRRNSPLHF.